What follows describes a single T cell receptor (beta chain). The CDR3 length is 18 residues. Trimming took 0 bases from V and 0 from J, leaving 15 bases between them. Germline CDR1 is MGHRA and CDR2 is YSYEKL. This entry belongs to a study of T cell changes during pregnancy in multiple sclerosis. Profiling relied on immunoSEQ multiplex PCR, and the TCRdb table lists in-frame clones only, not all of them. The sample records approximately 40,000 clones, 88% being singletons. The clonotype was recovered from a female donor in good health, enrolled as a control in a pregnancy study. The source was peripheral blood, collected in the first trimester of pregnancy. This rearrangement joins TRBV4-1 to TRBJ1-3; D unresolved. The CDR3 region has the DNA TGCGCCAGCAGCCAAGATGAGGAGGGCCCCCGCTCTGGAAACACCATATATTTT. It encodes CASSQDEEGPRSGNTIYF.